This T cell receptor beta chain appears in the sequencing data of a study of shared clonotypes between healthy human individuals. General observations from the study: Rarefaction curves obtained for sorted subsets showed sequencing incomplete despite large depth.

The CDR3 has 14 amino acids. In germline, CDR1 is GTSNPN, CDR2 SVGIG (reference sequence). V was cut by 1 base and J by 3 bases, with 11 bases left in between. As regards this clone: Its specificity is unknown.

Produced via immunoSEQ multiplex PCR; TCRdb's table is partial and in-frame only. The table lists 2,500,000 or so clones, over 85% of them singletons. The rearrangement joins TRBV30 to TRBJ2-3; possibly TRBD2 for D (6 bases). The TCR sequence derives from a man between 18 and 35 years old in good health. The sample was naive CD4+ T cells sorted from blood. Described subset: CD45RA+ positively selected. The CDR3 reads CAWSARGGTDTQYF. CDR3 bases: TGTGCCTGGAGTGCAAGGGGAGGAACAGATACGCAGTATTTT. Together with reference TRBV30 and TRBJ2-3, the CDR3 gives the full variable domain: SQTIHQWPATLVQPVGSPLSLECTVEGTSNPNLYWYRQAAGRGLQLLFYSVGIGQISSEVPQNLSASRPQDRQFILSSKKLLLSDSGFYLCAWSARGGTDTQYFGPGTRLTVL.